The subject of this entry is one TCR beta chain. Participants' own reports of clinical history determined their cohort assignment. The data are from a study of blood T cell repertoires in COVID-19. Study information: Acute and convalescent COVID-19 samples came from the United States, Italy and Spain. T cells, B-cell-depleted T cells, or PBMCs supplied cDNA or gDNA.

Germline V CDR1 and CDR2: MDHEN, SYDVKM. The CDR3 loop spans 14 amino acids. The V and J ends lost 4 bases and 6 bases, in that order; junction bases with no gene match: 5. Some clones are missing from TCRdb's copy, which holds only in-frame ones; the method was immunoSEQ multiplex PCR. The sample lists 150,000 to 200,000 clones, approximately 82% occurring once. Sample: PBMCs or T cells enriched from blood (not recorded which). The receptor was derived from a man between 50 and 59 years old who had recovered from COVID-19. This chain uses TRBV28 with TRBJ2-1; 8 bases are shared with TRBD2. CDR3 DNA: TGTGCCAGCAGTTGGGGCCTAGCGGGCAATGAGCAGTTCTTC. This gives the protein CASSWGLAGNEQFF.